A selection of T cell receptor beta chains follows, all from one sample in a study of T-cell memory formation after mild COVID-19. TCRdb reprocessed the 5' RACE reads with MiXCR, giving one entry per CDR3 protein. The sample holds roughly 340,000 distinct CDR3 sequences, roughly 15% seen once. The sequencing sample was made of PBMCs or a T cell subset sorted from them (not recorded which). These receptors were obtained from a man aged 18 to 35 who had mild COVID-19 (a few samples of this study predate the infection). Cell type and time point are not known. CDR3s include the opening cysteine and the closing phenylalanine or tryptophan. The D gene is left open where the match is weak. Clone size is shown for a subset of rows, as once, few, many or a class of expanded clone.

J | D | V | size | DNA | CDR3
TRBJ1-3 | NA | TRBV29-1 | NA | TGCAGCGTTGAAGAGAACTCTGGAAACACCATATATTTT | CSVEENSGNTIYF
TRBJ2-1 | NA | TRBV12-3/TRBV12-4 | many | TGTGCCAGCAGTTTTTTGGGCAATGAGCAGTTCTTC | CASSFLGNEQFF
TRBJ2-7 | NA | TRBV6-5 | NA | TGTGCCAGCAGTTACTCGATGGCAGACTACGAGCAGTACTTC | CASSYSMADYEQYF
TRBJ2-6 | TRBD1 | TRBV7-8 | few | TGTGCCAGCAGCTCCCAGGACAGGGCTGGGGCCAACGTCCTGACTTTC | CASSSQDRAGANVLTF
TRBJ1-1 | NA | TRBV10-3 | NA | TGTGCCATCAGTGAGGCAGGAACGAACACTGAAGCTTTCTTT | CAISEAGTNTEAFF
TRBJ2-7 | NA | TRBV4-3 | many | TGCGCCAGCAGCCAAGATCGGCAGCAGATCTACGAGCAGTACTTC | CASSQDRQQIYEQYF
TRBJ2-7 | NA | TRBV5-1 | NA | TGCGCCAGCAGCTTGGTACCAGGGCCATACGAGCAGTACTTC | CASSLVPGPYEQYF
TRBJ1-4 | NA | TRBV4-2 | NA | TGTGCCAGCAGCCAAGATTCGACGGCGACTAATGAAAAACTGTTTTTT | CASSQDSTATNEKLFF
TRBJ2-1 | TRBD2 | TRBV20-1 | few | TGCAGTGCCATCCTTGCGGGGGACTACAATGAGCAGTTCTTC | CSAILAGDYNEQFF
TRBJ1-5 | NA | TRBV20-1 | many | TGCAGTTCGGGGGACCCTAGCAATCAGCCCCAGCATTTT | CSSGDPSNQPQHF
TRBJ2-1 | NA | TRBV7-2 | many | TGTGCCAGCAGCGGCGGTATTGGGCAGTTCTTC | CASSGGIGQFF
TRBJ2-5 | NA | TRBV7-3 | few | TGTGCCAGCAGCTTAGGGGGTACGCCCCAAGAGACCCAGTACTTC | CASSLGGTPQETQYF
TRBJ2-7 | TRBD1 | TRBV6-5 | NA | TGTGCCAGCACCACGGCGGGACAGGGAAAAGGAAAGCAGTACTTC | CASTTAGQGKGKQYF
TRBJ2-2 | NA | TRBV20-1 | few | TGCAGTGCTAGAGATCTTACAGCGAACACCGGGGAGCTGTTTTTT | CSARDLTANTGELFF
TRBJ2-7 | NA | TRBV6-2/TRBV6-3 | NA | TGTGCCAGCAGTTACCCGAGACTGGCATCGTACGAGCAGTACTTC | CASSYPRLASYEQYF
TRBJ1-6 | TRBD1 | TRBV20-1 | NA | TGCAGTGCCAGGACAGGGGAAGGGTCACCCCTCCACTTT | CSARTGEGSPLHF
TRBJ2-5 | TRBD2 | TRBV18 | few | TGTGCCAGCTCAATGTCCGGGGGGGCTCTTGAGACCCAGTACTTC | CASSMSGGALETQYF
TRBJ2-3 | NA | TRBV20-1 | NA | TGCAGTGCTCAGAAAACAGGGAAACCAGATACGCAGTATTTT | CSAQKTGKPDTQYF
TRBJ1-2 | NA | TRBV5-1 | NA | TGCGCCAGCAGGACGGGGGGCGACGGTGGCTACACCTTC | CASRTGGDGGYTF
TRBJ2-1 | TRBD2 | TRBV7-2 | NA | TGTGCCAGCAGCCTACGCCACGCGGGGGGACTTTACAATGAGCAGTTCTTC | CASSLRHAGGLYNEQFF